These 29 T cell receptor beta chains were sequenced from one sample in a study of glioma-infiltrating T cells listed by TCRdb under 2016. For sequencing, an Illumina MiSeq was employed. The iRepertoire nested amplicon-rescue multiplex PCR (arm-PCR) platform was used to amplify TCR alpha and beta CDR3 regions from RNA. TCRdb's own reprocessing of the public reads used fastp at Q25 and MiXCR and kept productive beta chains. Under each unique CDR3 protein, matching rows form one entry showing the most common genes and DNA. The sample table lists around 390,000 distinct CDR3 sequences, 41% of them with a count of one. Of the sample, 12% is held by the ten largest clones. The sequenced sample consisted of glioma tissue, nonneoplastic brain tissue, or PBMCs (not recorded which). The origin of the receptors is a human donor with low-grade glioma or glioblastoma, undergoing nonglioma brain surgery, or in good health (not recorded which).

The chain's CDR3 is CASSSQGSGDGYTF. The CDR3 nucleotides are TGTGCCAGCAGCTCCCAGGGTTCAGGGGATGGCTACACCTTC. The V call is TRBV7-9, the J call TRBJ1-2; a weak D match, TRBD1 (6 bases). This CDR3 has 14 residues. Trimming took off 4 bases at V and 6 bases at J, with 15 bases between the two ends. CDR1 SEHNR and CDR2 FQNEAQ come from the germline V gene (reference sequence).

This clonotype was counted a few times. CDR3 nucleotides: TGCAGCGTGACCTCAGGAACCGGCACAGATACGCAGTATTTT. Protein: CSVTSGTGTDTQYF. This chain connects TRBV29-1 to TRBJ2-3, with D uncertain. Per the germline V gene, CDR1 is SQVTM and CDR2 is ANQGSEA. With 6 bases removed from V and 1 base from J, the gap between germline ends came to 14 bases. CDR3 length: 14 residues.

This clonotype was detected a few times. The chain joins TRBV20-1 to TRBJ2-7; 15 bases are shared with TRBD2. After removal of 1 base from V and 7 bases from J, the junction contained 8 bases not matched to a gene. The CDR3 runs 16 residues. Looked up from germline, CDR1 is DFQATT and CDR2 is SNEGSKA (reference sequence). The chain's CDR3 is CSARGGLAGGSEEQYF. The CDR3 DNA is TGCAGTGCTAGAGGGGGACTAGCGGGAGGATCGGAAGAGCAGTACTTC.

This clonotype appeared many times. The V and J genes are TRBV6-2 or TRBV6-3 and TRBJ1-3, with D maybe TRBD1 (5 bases). Per the germline V gene, CDR1 is MNHEY and CDR2 is SVGEGT. This CDR3 contains 14 residues. V dropped 2 bases and J dropped 4 bases, with 9 bases sitting between them. The CDR3 reads CASSYGGFGNTIYF. The CDR3 nucleotides are TGTGCCAGCAGTTACGGGGGATTCGGAAACACCATATATTTT.

This clonotype was observed a single time. A junction end diverges from the germline sequence, so it may reflect a read error. J is TRBJ2-7 and V is TRBV20-1; either TRBD1 or TRBD2 may supply D (6 bases each). Germline CDR1 and CDR2: DFQATT and SNEGSKA (reference sequence). The CDR3 loop spans 14 amino acids. The CDR3 region has the DNA TGCAGTGCTGGAGATGCCGGGGGCGCCTACGAGCAGTACTTC. Amino acids: CSAGDAGGAYEQYF.

CDR3 DNA sequence: TGTGCCAGCAGCCCAACAGGGCTAGACTACGAGCAGTACTTC. Translated: CASSPTGLDYEQYF. The gene calls are TRBV3-1 and TRBJ2-7, with D perhaps matching TRBD1 (6 bases). V shed 4 bases and J shed 3 bases, with 13 bases lying between them. This CDR3 contains 14 residues. Germline V gene lookup returns CDR1 LGHDT and CDR2 YNNKEL (reference sequence).

J is TRBJ1-1 and V is TRBV3-1; D remains unclear. V was clipped by 0 bases and J by 3 bases, with 11 bases between them. This CDR3 is 15 amino acids long. Germline CDR1 and CDR2: LGHDT and YNNKEL (reference sequence). DNA for the CDR3: TGTGCCAGCAGCCAAGATCGTCCCTGGGACACTGAAGCTTTCTTT. Translating gives CASSQDRPWDTEAFF.

This chain connects TRBV6-2 or TRBV6-3 to TRBJ1-4; D possibly corresponds to TRBD1 (6 bases). The CDR3 runs to 14 residues. V shed 5 bases and J shed 5 bases, with 12 bases lying between them. Germline V lookup: CDR1 MNHEY, CDR2 SVGEGT. The chain's CDR3 is CASSRTVANEKLFF. As DNA, the CDR3 is TGTGCCAGCAGTAGGACAGTGGCAAATGAAAAACTGTTTTTT.

This clonotype has ten or more counts. This chain uses TRBV28 with TRBJ2-1, with TRBD2 matching over 13 bases. The V gene end was trimmed by 6 bases and the J gene end by 7 bases; junction bases not matched to a gene: 9. Germline V gives CDR1 MDHEN, CDR2 SYDVKM. The CDR3 runs to 16 residues. The chain's CDR3 is CASSLQRTSGRNEQFF. The DNA of the CDR3 is TGTGCCAGCAGCCTCCAACGGACTAGCGGGAGAAATGAGCAGTTCTTC.

This clonotype was seen many times. This sequence joins TRBV27 and TRBJ2-1; TRBD2 is a possible D gene (5 bases). The CDR3 contains 15 residues. Between the trimmed V and J ends, which lost 4 bases and 1 base, there was a span of 11 bases. Germline values: CDR1 MNHEY, CDR2 SMNVEV (reference sequence). The DNA for the CDR3 is TGTGCCAGCAGTTCGCGACTACGTTCCTACAATGAGCAGTTCTTC. Protein: CASSSRLRSYNEQFF.

The chain employs TRBV28 and TRBJ2-7; D remains ambiguous. CDR1 is MDHEN and CDR2 is SYDVKM in the germline V gene. The CDR3 has 15 amino acids. Trimming pared 6 bases from V and 0 bases from J, leaving 15 bases between. CDR3 DNA: TGTGCCAGCAGCCCCAGACTCATCAGCTCCTACGAGCAGTACTTC. This encodes CASSPRLISSYEQYF.

V gene TRBV4-2 combines with J gene TRBJ2-1, with D possibly TRBD2 on 6 matching bases. Trimming removed 4 bases at V and 10 bases at J, with 29 bases between. Germline V gene sequence: CDR1 LGHNA, CDR2 YNFKEQ. This CDR3 has 18 amino acids. The chain's CDR3 is CASSPRLSPREGQREQFF. The CDR3 DNA follows: TGTGCCAGCAGCCCCCGACTTAGTCCGCGGGAAGGCCAAAGAGAGCAGTTCTTC.

Of note for this clonotype: Mismatch with germline at one junction end may stem from a read error. The chain recombines TRBV7-2 with TRBJ2-2; 12 nucleotides align to TRBD2. This CDR3 has 16 residues. Germline V lookup: CDR1 SGHTA, CDR2 FQGNSA. The CDR3, as DNA: TGTGCCAGCAGCTTATATCCTAGCGGGAGGGTCGGGGGGCTGTTTTTT. Encoded protein: CASSLYPSGRVGGLFF. The full variable domain, its missing parts supplied by reference TRBV7-2 and TRBJ2-2, is GAGVSQSPSNKVTEKGKDVELRCDPISGHTALYWYRQSLGQGLEFLIYFQGNSAPDKSGLPSDRFSAERTGGSVSTLTIQRTQQEDSAVYLCASSLYPSGRVGGLFFGEGSRLTVL.

In regard to this clonotype: Just one base apart from a much larger clone, this may be a read error. A read error is likely, as this CDR3 ends without the conserved phenylalanine or tryptophan. The chain recombines TRBV7-2 with TRBJ2-7, with 10 bases that match TRBD2. Germline CDR1 is SGHTA and CDR2 is FQGNSA. The CDR3 runs 15 residues. V dropped 5 bases and J dropped 2; count of bases not matched to a gene: 6. The CDR3 DNA reads TGTGCCAGCAGCCGTGTAGCGGGAGGCCCCTACGAGCAGTACCTC. Encoded protein: CASSRVAGGPYEQYL.

This clonotype has a handful of counts. V is TRBV12-3 or TRBV12-4 and J is TRBJ1-1, with a weak D call TRBD1 (5 bases). Trimming left V 7 bases short and J 4 bases short, with 13 bases between. The CDR3 has 13 amino acids. DNA for the CDR3: TGTGCCAGCAATACTGGGGCGCTCACTGAAGCTTTCTTT. Translation: CASNTGALTEAFF.

Remarks on this clonotype: The junction departs from germline at one end; a sequencing error may be responsible. The chain carries TRBV20-1 and TRBJ2-7, with a tentative D call TRBD2 (6 bases). The CDR3 extends over 15 amino acids. Germline V gene sequence: CDR1 DFQATT, CDR2 SNEGSKA (reference sequence). The CDR3 is CSARERDLTSYERYF. The CDR3 DNA follows: TGCAGTGCTAGAGAGCGGGACCTCACATCCTACGAGCGGTACTTC.

This clonotype was seen once. V usage is TRBV7-2 and J usage is TRBJ2-5; 9 bases fit TRBD2. V trimming: 6 bases; J trimming: 4 bases; junction bases outside the gene matches: 18. The CDR3 totals 18 residues. The V gene's germline CDR1 is SGHTA and CDR2 FQGNSA. The CDR3 protein is CASRSLAGGPPSGETQYF. CDR3 DNA sequence: TGTGCCAGCAGATCTCTGGCGGGAGGGCCCCCCTCGGGAGAGACCCAGTACTTC.

The chain combines TRBV2 with TRBJ1-6; TRBD1 is a possible D gene (6 bases). CDR3 length equals 12 residues. The V gene's germline CDR1 is SNHLY and CDR2 FYNNEI. This CDR3 reads CDGRTDNSPLHF. DNA of the CDR3: TGTGACGGAAGGACAGACAATTCACCCCTCCACTTT.

The chain recombines TRBV2 with TRBJ2-7, with D maybe TRBD1 (5 bases). This CDR3 is built from 15 residues. V lost 1 base and J lost 1, with 11 bases in between. The germline V gene encodes CDR1 SNHLY and CDR2 FYNNEI. DNA for the CDR3: TGTGCCAGCAGTGAAGTTGGACAAGCGTCCTACGAGCAGTACTTC. Protein sequence: CASSEVGQASYEQYF.

This chain links TRBV4-1 with TRBJ2-1, with 12 bases that match TRBD2. V shed 2 bases, J shed 10 bases, and the junction held 9 bases outside the gene matches. The CDR3 runs to 16 residues. Germline CDR1 MGHRA, CDR2 YSYEKL. The CDR3 nucleotides read TGCGCCAGCAGCCAACTAGCGGGAGGGCCACGAGAGGAGCAGTTCTTC. Its protein is CASSQLAGGPREEQFF.

This clonotype was recorded many times. V gene TRBV6-2 or TRBV6-3 combines with J gene TRBJ1-1; possible D gene TRBD1, 5 bases. The V and J ends lost 5 bases and 0 bases respectively, with 7 bases between them. This CDR3 has 13 residues. Looked up from germline, CDR1 is MNHEY and CDR2 is SVGEGT. The CDR3 bases are TGTGCCAGCAGTAACAGGTTGAACACTGAAGCTTTCTTT. It translates to CASSNRLNTEAFF.

The chain carries TRBV4-1 and TRBJ2-7; D ambiguous. Germline CDR1 reads MGHRA; CDR2 reads YSYEKL. This CDR3 spans 14 amino acids. Trimming shortened V by 1 base and J by 2 bases, and 9 bases separated the two germline ends. The CDR3 DNA is TGCGCCAGCAGCCAAGTCGGCAGTACCTACGAGCAGTACTTC. Amino acids: CASSQVGSTYEQYF.

This clonotype was observed a few times. The V call is TRBV7-2, the J call TRBJ1-2; 8 bases match TRBD1. CDR1 and CDR2 (germline): SGHTA, FQGNSA. With V trimmed by 7 bases and J by 5 bases, 6 bases remained unmatched. CDR3 size: 13 residues. CDR3 in amino acids: CASNLDRAYGYTF. The CDR3 bases are TGTGCCAGCAACTTGGACAGGGCGTATGGCTACACCTTC.

This clonotype was found many times. The chain carries TRBV27 and TRBJ2-5; weak D call: TRBD2 (6 bases). This CDR3 comprises 13 residues. Germline CDR1 is MNHEY and CDR2 is SMNVEV (reference sequence). The V gene lost 6 bases and the J gene lost 5 bases, with 13 bases spanning the gap. CDR3 DNA: TGTGCCAGCAGCGTGGGACTTGGGGAGACCCAGTACTTC. Translated, it gives CASSVGLGETQYF.

The rearrangement joins TRBV20-1 to TRBJ2-3; D is perhaps TRBD1 (5 bases). This CDR3 region has 15 residues. V lost 0 bases to trimming and J lost 4 bases, with 14 bases between them. CDR1 is DFQATT and CDR2 is SNEGSKA in the germline V gene (reference sequence). The CDR3 region is CSAREVQGFSDTQYF. In DNA form, the CDR3 reads TGCAGTGCTAGAGAGGTTCAGGGTTTTTCAGATACGCAGTATTTT.

This clonotype was observed a handful of times. The chain uses TRBV28 and TRBJ2-7, with 9 positions matching TRBD1. Germline V lookup: CDR1 MDHEN, CDR2 SYDVKM. The CDR3 length is 14 residues. The V gene end was trimmed by 7 bases and the J gene end by 4 bases; junction bases not matched to a gene: 8. The CDR3 DNA follows: TGTGCCAGCACCGGGACAGGGTTTGGGTACGAGCAGTACTTC. It encodes CASTGTGFGYEQYF.

This clonotype was observed at least ten times. The V call is TRBV6-2 or TRBV6-3, the J call TRBJ2-3; 8 bases map to TRBD2. The trim removed 5 bases at V and 0 bases at J, leaving 10 bases unmatched. The CDR3 totals 17 residues. Germline-derived CDR1 and CDR2 are MNHEY and SVGEGT. The CDR3 DNA reads as TGTGCCAGCAGTCGTTGCCCTAGCGGGTTAAGCACAGATACGCAGTATTTT. Encoded protein: CASSRCPSGLSTDTQYF.

The chain carries TRBV4-3 and TRBJ2-2; TRBD2 matches 9 bases. Germline CDR1 reads LGHNA; CDR2 reads YSLEER. This CDR3 comprises 15 residues. The J segment lost 5 bases and the V segment lost 5 bases, leaving 6 bases of the junction unmatched. The DNA of the CDR3 is TGCGCCAGCAGCACCCGACTAGCGGTTACCGGGGAGCTGTTTTTT. It codes for CASSTRLAVTGELFF.

Regarding this clonotype: A much larger clone differs from this one at a single base, so this may be a read error. The CDR3 bases are TGTGCCAGCAACTTAGGCGGATTACCCACAGATACGCAGTATTTT. It yields the protein CASNLGGLPTDTQYF. V gene TRBV7-2 combines with J gene TRBJ2-3; no clear D gene. The CDR3 consists of 15 residues. CDR1 is SGHTA and CDR2 is FQGNSA in the germline V gene.